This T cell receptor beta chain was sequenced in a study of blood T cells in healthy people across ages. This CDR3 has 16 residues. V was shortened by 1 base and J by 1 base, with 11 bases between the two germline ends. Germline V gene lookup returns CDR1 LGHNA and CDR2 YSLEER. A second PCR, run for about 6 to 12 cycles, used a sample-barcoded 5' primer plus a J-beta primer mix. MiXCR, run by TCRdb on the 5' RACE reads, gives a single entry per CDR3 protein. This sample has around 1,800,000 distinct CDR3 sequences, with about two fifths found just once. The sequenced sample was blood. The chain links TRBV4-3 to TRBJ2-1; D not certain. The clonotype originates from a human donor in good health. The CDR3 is CASSQGGLVSYNEQFF. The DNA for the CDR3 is TGCGCCAGCAGCCAAGGAGGTCTTGTATCCTACAATGAGCAGTTCTTC.